Each of the 7 T cell receptor beta chains below was sequenced from the same sample in a study of CD8+ T cells in alopecia areata. Time point denoted: mouse skin 3 weeks after grafting. Isolated RNA was reverse transcribed into cDNA used as the sequencing template. Libraries were prepared by immunoSEQ multiplex PCR; TCRdb keeps only in-frame clonotypes and omits some of them. There are thousands of clones in the sample, none observed a single time. The specimen was skin, collected at week 3. The receptors here all came from a C3H/HeJ mouse with alopecia areata. Mice of this strain are of MHC haplotype H2-k.

This clone is medium-sized by share. The gene names here belong to mouse. The read terminates 4 residues before the CDR3 end, so the remaining end is supplied by the germline J gene. This chain links TRBV5 with TRBJ2-3; 10 nucleotides line up with TRBD1. The ends lost 5 bases at V and 0 bases at J; junction bases unmatched: 5. This CDR3 spans 16 amino acids. CDR1 LGHNA and CDR2 YNLKQL come from the germline V gene (reference sequence). CDR3 region: CASSSDRGPSAETLYF. The sequenced CDR3 bases are TGTGCCAGCAGCTCCGACAGGGGGCCTAGTGCAGAA.

This clone ranks as medium-sized. Mouse germline and gene names are used. Read data end 4 residues before the CDR3 end; the end is taken from the germline J gene. This rearrangement joins TRBV19 to TRBJ2-3; 9 bases line up with TRBD1. There are 14 residues in the CDR3. J lost 0 bases, V lost 6 bases, and 2 bases had no gene match. Germline V CDR1 and CDR2: FNHDT, SITEND (reference sequence). Incomplete CDR3 DNA: TGTGCCAGCAAGGGACAGGGAAGTGCAGAA. Its protein is CASKGQGSAE. The entire CDR3 reads CASKGQGSAETLYF.

This clone was observed a few times. The genes are named according to mouse. Sequencing ends 4 residues short of the CDR3 end; the germline J gene provides the rest. V usage is TRBV13-1 and J usage is TRBJ2-7; TRBD2 agrees at 12 bases. Germline lookup yields CDR1 NSHNY and CDR2 SYGAGN. The CDR3 length is 13 residues. CDR3 in amino acids: CASRDWGAYEQYF. The DNA read from the CDR3 is TGTGCCAGCCGGGACTGGGGGGCGTAT.

In this sample, this clone turned up many times. Mouse names are used for the genes. Read data end 4 residues before the CDR3 end; the end is taken from the germline J gene. The chain employs TRBV14 and TRBJ2-7; perhaps TRBD2 as D (6 bases). The CDR3 loop spans 14 amino acids. Germline V gene data show CDR1 as SGHDT and CDR2 as FRDEAV. The V end was cut by 1 base, the J end by 0 bases, with 8 bases between. This chain's CDR3 is CASSFLGHSYEQYF. The covered CDR3 bases are TGTGCCAGCAGTTTCCTGGGGCACTCCTAT.

This clone was seen repeatedly, ten times or more. Gene names denote mouse genes. Partial CDR3 DNA: TGTGCCAGCAGCCAAGAACGGAGGGGGGGCGCAGAA. Protein sequence: CASSQERRGGAE. In full, the CDR3 reads CASSQERRGGAETLYF. The V call is TRBV5, the J call TRBJ2-3; 8 bases line up with TRBD2. Sequencing ends 4 residues short of the CDR3 end; the germline J gene provides the rest. This CDR3 region has 16 residues. Germline V lookup: CDR1 LGHNA, CDR2 YNLKQL (reference sequence). V lost 0 bases and J lost 3; bases outside the gene matches: 5.

About this clone itself: Mouse gene names apply. The read is 4 residues too short to cover the CDR3 end, so that end is filled in from the germline J gene. The chain is built from TRBV31 and TRBJ2-7; 8 nucleotides agree with TRBD2. V was clipped by 2 bases and J by 3 bases; unmatched bases: 3. Germline lookup yields CDR1 GKSSPN and CDR2 SITVG. This CDR3 has 13 amino acids. CDR3 bases read: TGTGCCTGGAGTACTGGGGGCTTCTAT. This sequence encodes CAWSTGGFY. The CDR3 reads in full as CAWSTGGFYEQYF.

This clone was detected only a few times. The genes are named according to mouse. The read ends 4 residues shy of where the CDR3 ends; the end is completed using the germline J gene. This chain joins TRBV13-2 and TRBJ2-1, with a tentative D call TRBD2 (6 bases). V lost 5 bases, J lost 3 bases, and 9 bases lay in between. CDR1 and CDR2 from the germline V gene are NNHNN and SYGAGS (reference sequence). The CDR3 is 13 amino acids. CDR3 in amino acids: CASGLGRYAEQFF. CDR3 bases read: TGTGCCAGCGGCCTGGGGCGCTATGCT.